The present TCR beta chain was sequenced within a study of blood T cell repertoires in COVID-19. Study in general: Material from acute and convalescent COVID-19 was sourced from the United States, Italy and Spain. The analysed material was cDNA or gDNA that came from T cells, B-cell-depleted T cells, or PBMCs.

Germline lookup yields CDR1 MGHRA and CDR2 YSYEKL. V was pared by 0 bases and J by 7 bases, with 7 bases between. The CDR3 extends over 13 amino acids. Measured with immunoSEQ multiplex PCR; TCRdb has only the in-frame clones, and not every one. The sample carries fewer than 45,000 clones, 80% to 90% recorded once. The sequenced material came from peripheral blood. The V gene is TRBV4-1, the J gene TRBJ1-5; D remains ambiguous. This TCR was recovered from a woman aged 35 to 49 with acute or convalescent COVID-19. The CDR3 protein is CASSQDGSQPQHF. In DNA, the CDR3 is TGCGCCAGCAGCCAAGATGGGAGCCAGCCCCAGCATTTT.